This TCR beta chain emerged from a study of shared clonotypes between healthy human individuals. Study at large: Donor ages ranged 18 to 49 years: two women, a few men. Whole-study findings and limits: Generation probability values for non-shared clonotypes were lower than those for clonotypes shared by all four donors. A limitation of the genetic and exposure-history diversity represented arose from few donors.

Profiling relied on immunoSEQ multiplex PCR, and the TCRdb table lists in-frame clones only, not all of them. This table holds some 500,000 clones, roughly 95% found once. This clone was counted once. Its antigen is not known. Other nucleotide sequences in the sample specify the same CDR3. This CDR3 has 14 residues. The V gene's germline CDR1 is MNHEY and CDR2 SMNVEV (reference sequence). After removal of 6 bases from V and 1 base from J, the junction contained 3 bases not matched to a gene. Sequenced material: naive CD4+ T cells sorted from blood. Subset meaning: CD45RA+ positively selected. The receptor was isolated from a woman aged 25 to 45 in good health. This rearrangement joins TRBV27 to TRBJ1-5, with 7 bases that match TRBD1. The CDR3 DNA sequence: TGTGCCAGCAGCTTCAGGGGGAGCAATCAGCCCCAGCATTTT. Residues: CASSFRGSNQPQHF.